A selection of T cell receptor beta chains follows, all from one sample in a study of CD8 T cells in Susac syndrome. TCRdb re-derived calls from the immunoSEQ multiplex PCR reads in MiXCR, one entry per CDR3 protein. The sample lists about 250,000 distinct CDR3 sequences, roughly 95% seen once, with around 0.072% in the top ten. Sequenced: CD4+ T cells from PBMCs. The receptors shown here come from a human donor with multiple sclerosis. Both conserved end residues are part of each CDR3. D genes are given only for firm matches. Some rows have no size entry. The others give once, few or many, or a class for an expanded clone.

V: TRBV4-1
J: TRBJ2-5
D: -
size: -
DNA: TGCGCCAGCAGCCAACCCACAGAGGCTCGGAAGACCCAGTACTTC
CDR3: CASSQPTEARKTQYF

V: TRBV12-3/TRBV12-4
J: TRBJ2-1
D: -
size: -
DNA: TGTGCCAGCAGTTATGCTAGTTTCTTAAACAATGAGCAGTTCTTC
CDR3: CASSYASFLNNEQFF

V: TRBV24-1
J: TRBJ2-2
D: -
size: -
DNA: TGTGCCACCAGTCCAAGGACTAACACCGGGGAGCTGTTTTTT
CDR3: CATSPRTNTGELFF

V: TRBV19
J: TRBJ2-1
D: TRBD1
size: once
DNA: TGTGCCAATTCGGGTAAAACGGGACAGGCTTCCTACAATGAGCAGTTCTTC
CDR3: CANSGKTGQASYNEQFF

V: TRBV6-1
J: TRBJ2-1
D: -
size: -
DNA: TGTGCCACCCTAAACAGGGTTCTCCTCAATGAGCAGTTCTTC
CDR3: CATLNRVLLNEQFF

V: TRBV11-2
J: TRBJ1-1
D: TRBD1
size: -
DNA: TGTGCCAGCAGCCAACCCCGACAGGGGATGAACACTGAAGCTTTCTTT
CDR3: CASSQPRQGMNTEAFF

V: TRBV21-1
J: TRBJ1-4
D: -
size: -
DNA: TGTGCCAGCAGATCGACAGGGCTCCGAAATGAAAAACTGTTTTTT
CDR3: CASRSTGLRNEKLFF

V: TRBV5-6
J: TRBJ2-1
D: -
size: -
DNA: TGTGCCAGCAGCTTTGGTGTTCCCTCCTACAATGAGCAGTTCTTC
CDR3: CASSFGVPSYNEQFF

V: TRBV5-1
J: TRBJ1-1
D: -
size: -
DNA: TGCGCCAGCAGCTTGTATGATGGCCCATGGCCTCGCGGGGTAGGGACTGAAGCTTTCTTT
CDR3: CASSLYDGPWPRGVGTEAFF

V: TRBV6-1
J: TRBJ2-5
D: TRBD1
size: few
DNA: TGTGCCAGCAGTCAGGACAGGGAAGAGACCCAGTACTTC
CDR3: CASSQDREETQYF

V: TRBV12-3/TRBV12-4
J: TRBJ1-5
D: TRBD1
size: -
DNA: TGTGCCAGCAGGGAAACAGGGGGCTATCAGCCCCAGCATTTT
CDR3: CASRETGGYQPQHF

V: TRBV29-1
J: TRBJ2-6
D: -
size: -
DNA: TGCAGCGTTGAGTTGGGAACTGGGGCCAACGTCCTGACTTTC
CDR3: CSVELGTGANVLTF

V: TRBV29-1
J: TRBJ2-1
D: -
size: -
DNA: TGCAGCGTTGAAGATCCCAATGAGCAGTTCTTC
CDR3: CSVEDPNEQFF

V: TRBV5-1
J: TRBJ2-7
D: -
size: -
DNA: TGCGCCAGCAGCTTGCAACTTACATACGAGCAGTACTTC
CDR3: CASSLQLTYEQYF

V: TRBV15
J: TRBJ2-3
D: -
size: once
DNA: TGTGCCACCAGCAGAGATCTTCCAGGGGCAGATACGCAGTATTTT
CDR3: CATSRDLPGADTQYF

V: TRBV9
J: TRBJ1-2
D: -
size: once
DNA: TGTGCCAGCAGCGGGGGGAAAAACTATGGCTACACCTTC
CDR3: CASSGGKNYGYTF

V: TRBV30
J: TRBJ1-3
D: -
size: -
DNA: TGTGCCTGGAGTATCCCGACCGGAGGAGGAAACACCATATATTTT
CDR3: CAWSIPTGGGNTIYF

V: TRBV29-1
J: TRBJ2-5
D: TRBD1
size: -
DNA: TGCAGCGTTGGTGGACAGGGGTTAGAGACCCAGTACTTC
CDR3: CSVGGQGLETQYF

V: TRBV7-9
J: TRBJ2-2
D: -
size: -
DNA: TGTGCCAGCAGCTTAACTGCGGGGCCGGGCACCGGGGAGCTGTTTTTT
CDR3: CASSLTAGPGTGELFF

V: TRBV11-2
J: TRBJ1-2
D: -
size: -
DNA: TGTGCCAGCAGCGTCAGGGTTGGCTACACCTTC
CDR3: CASSVRVGYTF

V: TRBV20-1
J: TRBJ1-2
D: -
size: -
DNA: TGCAGTGCCCCCGCCCAGGGAAACTATGGCTACACCTTC
CDR3: CSAPAQGNYGYTF

V: TRBV29-1
J: TRBJ1-1
D: TRBD1
size: once
DNA: TGCAGCGCCGAAGGGCAGGGGGCCTTTGAAGCTTTCTTT
CDR3: CSAEGQGAFEAFF

V: TRBV27
J: TRBJ2-3
D: TRBD2
size: -
DNA: TGTGCCAGCAGTGGCCTAGCGGGGGGGCACGCAGATACGCAGTATTTT
CDR3: CASSGLAGGHADTQYF

V: TRBV6-5
J: TRBJ1-1
D: -
size: once
DNA: TGTGCCAGCAGTTACATTCGAGGGAGAGGGACTGAAGCTTTCTTT
CDR3: CASSYIRGRGTEAFF

V: TRBV6-2/TRBV6-3
J: TRBJ2-5
D: TRBD1
size: -
DNA: TGTGCCAGCACTGCCGGGACAGGGGCTCCCGTGTACCAAGAGACCCAGTACTTC
CDR3: CASTAGTGAPVYQETQYF

V: TRBV29-1
J: TRBJ2-5
D: -
size: -
DNA: TGCAGCGTTGGGGTCCCCAGGGGTCTACAAGAGACCCAGTACTTC
CDR3: CSVGVPRGLQETQYF

V: TRBV30
J: TRBJ1-5
D: TRBD1
size: -
DNA: TGTGCCTGGAGTCCGGGACAGGGTAATCAGCCCCAGCATTTT
CDR3: CAWSPGQGNQPQHF

V: TRBV6-2/TRBV6-3
J: TRBJ2-1
D: -
size: -
DNA: TGTGCCAGCAGCATGAATCGAAACAATGAGCAGTTCTTC
CDR3: CASSMNRNNEQFF

V: TRBV7-9
J: TRBJ1-1
D: -
size: -
DNA: TGTGCCAGCAGCTTAAGTACTACCGGGTCTGAAGCTTTCTTT
CDR3: CASSLSTTGSEAFF

V: TRBV11-2
J: TRBJ2-3
D: TRBD2
size: -
DNA: TGTGCCAGCAGCTTAGTGGGGCTAGCGGGGGGCGATACGCAGTATTTT
CDR3: CASSLVGLAGGDTQYF

V: TRBV11-2
J: TRBJ2-7
D: -
size: -
DNA: TGTGCCAGCAGCTTAGGAACCGCTCCCAGGGACTACGAGCAGTACTTC
CDR3: CASSLGTAPRDYEQYF

V: TRBV20-1
J: TRBJ1-1
D: -
size: -
DNA: TGCAGTGCTAGAAGGCAGCGGGGGACTGAAGCTTTCTTT
CDR3: CSARRQRGTEAFF

V: TRBV7-2
J: TRBJ2-3
D: -
size: -
DNA: TGTGCCAGCAGCCAATTGGCCGAGAGTACGCAGTATTTT
CDR3: CASSQLAESTQYF

V: TRBV4-2
J: TRBJ1-2
D: -
size: -
DNA: TGTGCCAGCAGCCAAGATGGCCTTAAGGGAGGGAGTGTAGGCGGCTACACCTTC
CDR3: CASSQDGLKGGSVGGYTF

V: TRBV25-1
J: TRBJ1-2
D: -
size: -
DNA: TGTGCCAGCAGTGATCTGACAGTGGTGGGCTACACCTTC
CDR3: CASSDLTVVGYTF

V: TRBV7-9
J: TRBJ2-7
D: -
size: -
DNA: TGTGCCAGCAGCCAGGCTCGCTACGAGCAGTACTTC
CDR3: CASSQARYEQYF

V: TRBV20-1
J: TRBJ1-6
D: -
size: -
DNA: TGCAGTGCTCGAGAAACGGCGGGGTCACCCCTCCACTTT
CDR3: CSARETAGSPLHF

V: TRBV30
J: TRBJ1-2
D: -
size: -
DNA: TGTGCCTCGAGCCCCGGAGGGGGCTACACCTTC
CDR3: CASSPGGGYTF

V: TRBV28
J: TRBJ2-5
D: -
size: -
DNA: TGTGCCAGCAGTTTATGGCCAGGGGAGACCCAGTACTTC
CDR3: CASSLWPGETQYF

V: TRBV29-1
J: TRBJ1-2
D: -
size: -
DNA: TGCAGCGTTCCCACCGGGGACGGCGGGCGTGACTACACCTTC
CDR3: CSVPTGDGGRDYTF

V: TRBV7-9
J: TRBJ2-7
D: TRBD1
size: few
DNA: TGTGCCAGCAGCCGGACAGGGGGCTCCTACGAGCAGTACTTC
CDR3: CASSRTGGSYEQYF

V: TRBV12-3/TRBV12-4
J: TRBJ1-2
D: TRBD1
size: -
DNA: TGTGCCAGCAGTACCAGGGGGCGCGATGGCTACACCTTC
CDR3: CASSTRGRDGYTF

V: TRBV28
J: TRBJ2-7
D: -
size: -
DNA: TGTGCCAGCTCCACGAGGGGCAGGACCTACGAGCAGTACTTC
CDR3: CASSTRGRTYEQYF

V: TRBV6-1
J: TRBJ1-1
D: -
size: -
DNA: TGTGCCAGCAGAGCCCCCGGGAGGGGTGGCACTGAAGCTTTCTTT
CDR3: CASRAPGRGGTEAFF

V: TRBV2
J: TRBJ1-2
D: -
size: -
DNA: TGTGCCAGCAGTGAATCAGGGGTTCATGGCTACACCTTC
CDR3: CASSESGVHGYTF

V: TRBV29-1
J: TRBJ1-2
D: -
size: -
DNA: TGCAGCGTGGGTGAAGGAAATCATGGCTACACCTTC
CDR3: CSVGEGNHGYTF

V: TRBV3-1
J: TRBJ1-2
D: -
size: -
DNA: TGTGCCAGCAGCTACATGGGCTGGTCGTCAGGCTATGGCTACACCTTC
CDR3: CASSYMGWSSGYGYTF

V: TRBV7-9
J: TRBJ1-2
D: -
size: -
DNA: TGTGCCAGCAGCCCGGGGCCGTCCTATGGCTACACCTTC
CDR3: CASSPGPSYGYTF

V: TRBV6-2/TRBV6-3
J: TRBJ2-3
D: -
size: few
DNA: TGTGCCAGCAGCGGCGGTACAGATACGCAGTATTTT
CDR3: CASSGGTDTQYF

V: TRBV5-1
J: TRBJ2-1
D: TRBD2
size: -
DNA: TGCGCCAGCAGCTTGCGAGCGGGGTGGGGTGAGCAGTTCTTC
CDR3: CASSLRAGWGEQFF

V: TRBV7-9
J: TRBJ2-2
D: -
size: once
DNA: TGTGCCAGCACCCCGAGCGGCACCGGGGAGCTGTTTTTT
CDR3: CASTPSGTGELFF

V: TRBV7-9
J: TRBJ2-2
D: -
size: -
DNA: TGTGCCAGCAGCTTTATTGGGGCGGAGAACACCGGGGAGCTGTTTTTT
CDR3: CASSFIGAENTGELFF

V: TRBV5-1
J: TRBJ1-1
D: TRBD1
size: -
DNA: TGCGCCAGCAGCTTGGATTCCACAGGGGGTTCTGAAGCTTTCTTT
CDR3: CASSLDSTGGSEAFF

V: TRBV11-2
J: TRBJ1-1
D: -
size: -
DNA: TGTGCCAGCAGCTCTAGGGCTCCCCATGGGATGAACACTGAAGCTTTCTTT
CDR3: CASSSRAPHGMNTEAFF

V: TRBV20-1
J: TRBJ2-1
D: -
size: once
DNA: TGCAGTGCTAGCGTCTCCTACAATGAGCAGTTCTTC
CDR3: CSASVSYNEQFF

V: TRBV29-1
J: TRBJ1-2
D: -
size: -
DNA: TGCAGCGCTTGGACTACCTATGGCTACACCTTC
CDR3: CSAWTTYGYTF

V: TRBV12-3/TRBV12-4
J: TRBJ2-3
D: -
size: -
DNA: TGTGCCAGCAGTTTCAGAGAATCGGATACGCAGTATTTT
CDR3: CASSFRESDTQYF